This T cell receptor beta chain is drawn from a study of CD8+ T cells in alopecia areata. The CDR3 is 14 amino acids. The germline V gene encodes CDR1 MGHRA and CDR2 YSYEKL. The V and J ends lost 2 bases and 5 bases respectively, with 11 bases between them. Notes on this clone: The antigen remains unidentified.

cDNA prepared by RNA extraction and subsequent reverse transcription served as the template for sequencing. Profiled with immunoSEQ multiplex PCR; TCRdb holds only in-frame clones, not every one. The repertoire holds more than 90,000 clones, roughly two fifths seen once, with approximately 3% in the top ten. General observations from the study: It was lesional scalp, especially alopecia totalis/universalis, that showed higher clonality than normal scalp. Resident alphabeta T-cell populations of normal skin are likewise subject to sequencing in scalp samples.

The J gene is TRBJ2-3, the V gene TRBV4-1, with D possibly being TRBD2 (6 bases). The source of this sequence is a human donor with alopecia areata. The sequenced sample was CD4+ T cells sorted from blood. CDR3 amino acids: CASSQRIGGDTQYF. The DNA of the CDR3 is TGCGCCAGCAGCCAACGGATCGGGGGAGATACGCAGTATTTT.